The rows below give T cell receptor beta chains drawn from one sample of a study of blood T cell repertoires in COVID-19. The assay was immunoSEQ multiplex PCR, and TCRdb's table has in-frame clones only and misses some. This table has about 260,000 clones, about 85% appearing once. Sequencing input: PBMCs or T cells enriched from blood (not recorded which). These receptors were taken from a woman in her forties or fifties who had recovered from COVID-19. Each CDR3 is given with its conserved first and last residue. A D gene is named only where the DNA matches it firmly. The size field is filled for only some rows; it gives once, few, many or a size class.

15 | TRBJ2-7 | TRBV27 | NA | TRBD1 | CASRPGTVASYEQYF | TGTGCCAGCAGACCGGGGACAGTCGCCTCCTACGAGCAGTACTTC
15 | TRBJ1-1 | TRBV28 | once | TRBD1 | CASSSHPGQGAKAFF | TGTGCCAGCAGTTCTCACCCGGGACAGGGGGCAAAGGCTTTCTTT
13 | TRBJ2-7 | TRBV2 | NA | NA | CASRQGTPLEQYF | TGTGCCAGCAGGCAAGGGACTCCCCTCGAGCAGTACTTC
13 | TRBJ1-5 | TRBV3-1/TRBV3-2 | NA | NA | CASSLSGRQPQHF | TGTGCCAGCAGCCTCTCAGGGCGCCAGCCCCAGCATTTT
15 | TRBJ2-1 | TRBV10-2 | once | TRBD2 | CASMAGGPPGDEQFF | TGCGCCAGCATGGCGGGAGGACCACCGGGCGATGAGCAGTTCTTC
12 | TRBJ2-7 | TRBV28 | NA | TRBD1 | CASKDRSNEQYF | TGTGCCAGCAAGGACAGGTCCAACGAGCAGTACTTC
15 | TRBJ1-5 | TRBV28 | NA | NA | CASSPPTQGNQPQHF | TGTGCCAGCAGTCCCCCGACCCAGGGCAATCAGCCCCAGCATTTT
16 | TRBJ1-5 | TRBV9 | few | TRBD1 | CASSVSDRPLAGPQHF | TGTGCCAGCAGCGTTTCGGACAGGCCCCTAGCAGGACCCCAGCATTTT
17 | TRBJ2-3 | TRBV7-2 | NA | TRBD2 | CASSSQTSGRPTDTQYF | TGTGCCAGCAGCTCCCAGACTAGCGGGAGACCGACAGATACGCAGTATTTT
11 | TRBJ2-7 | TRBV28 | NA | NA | CASSFGYEQYF | TGTGCCAGCAGTTTCGGTTACGAGCAGTACTTC
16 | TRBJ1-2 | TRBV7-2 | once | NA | CASSSPRGIYNYGYTF | TGTGCCAGCAGCTCACCCCGGGGAATATATAACTATGGCTACACCTTC
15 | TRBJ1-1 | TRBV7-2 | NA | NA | CASSLVSGTNTEAFF | TGTGCCAGCAGCTTAGTTTCTGGTACAAACACTGAAGCTTTCTTT
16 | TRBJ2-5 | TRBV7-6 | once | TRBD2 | CASSSNTGLAEKTQYF | TGTGCCAGCAGCTCAAACACGGGACTAGCTGAAAAGACCCAGTACTTC
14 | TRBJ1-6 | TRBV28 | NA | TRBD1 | CASRGTGIFTPLHF | TGTGCCAGCAGGGGGACAGGGATTTTTACACCCCTCCACTTT
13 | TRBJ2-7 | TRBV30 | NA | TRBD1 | CAWGTGGSHEQYF | TGTGCCTGGGGGACAGGGGGCTCTCACGAGCAGTACTTC
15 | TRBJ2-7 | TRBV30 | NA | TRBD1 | CAWSVPGQGGYEQYF | TGTGCCTGGAGTGTACCGGGACAGGGAGGTTACGAGCAGTACTTC
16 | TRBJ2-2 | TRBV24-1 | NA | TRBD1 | CATSDETDRGTGELFF | TGTGCCACCAGTGATGAAACCGACAGGGGCACCGGGGAGCTGTTTTTT
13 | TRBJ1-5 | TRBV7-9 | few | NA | CASSSGVNQPQHF | TGTGCCAGCAGCTCAGGCGTCAATCAGCCCCAGCATTTT
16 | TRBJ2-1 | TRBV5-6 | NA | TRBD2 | CASTRTSGITYNEQFF | TGTGCCAGCACGCGGACTAGCGGGATCACCTACAATGAGCAGTTCTTC
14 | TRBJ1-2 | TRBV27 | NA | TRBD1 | CASSPTGFDYGYTF | TGTGCCAGCAGCCCGACAGGGTTCGACTATGGCTACACCTTC
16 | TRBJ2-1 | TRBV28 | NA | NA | CASRSLAGGRYNEQFF | TGTGCCAGCAGATCACTCGCTGGGGGCCGCTACAATGAGCAGTTCTTC
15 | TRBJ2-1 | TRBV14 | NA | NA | CASSQRGRSYNEQFF | TGTGCCAGCAGCCAACGGGGGAGGTCCTACAATGAGCAGTTCTTC
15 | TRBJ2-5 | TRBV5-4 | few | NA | CASSLNPQRQETQYF | TGTGCCAGCAGCTTGAACCCCCAGCGGCAAGAGACCCAGTACTTC